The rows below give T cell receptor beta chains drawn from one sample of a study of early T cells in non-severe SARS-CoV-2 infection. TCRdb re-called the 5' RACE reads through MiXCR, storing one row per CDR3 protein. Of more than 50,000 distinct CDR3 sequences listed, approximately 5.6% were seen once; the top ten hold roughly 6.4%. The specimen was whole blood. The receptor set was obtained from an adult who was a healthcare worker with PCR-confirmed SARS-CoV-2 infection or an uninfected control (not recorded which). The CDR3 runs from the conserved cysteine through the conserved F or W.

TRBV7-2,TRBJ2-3,CASRKRRDRVTDTQYF
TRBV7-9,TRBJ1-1,CASRSDRDIYKTEAFF
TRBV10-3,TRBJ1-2,CAITADLTNYGYTF
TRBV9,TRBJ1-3,CASSVGGGPFSGNTIYF
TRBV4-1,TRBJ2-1,CASSQGPGGWEQFF
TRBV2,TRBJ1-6,CASSGDGTNSPLHF
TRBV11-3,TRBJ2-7,CASSSSSGINYEQYF
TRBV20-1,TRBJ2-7,CSARDRVERQYF
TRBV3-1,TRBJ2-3,CASSQDVGIDTDTQYF
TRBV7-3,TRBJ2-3,CASSLTPGQGTDTQYF
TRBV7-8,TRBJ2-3,CASSPPAPRGTDTQYF
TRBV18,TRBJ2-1,CASSQADEQFF
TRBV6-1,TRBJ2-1,CASSEVGEQFF
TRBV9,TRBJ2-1,CASSRTGGHNEQFF
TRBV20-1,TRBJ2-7,CSAASGSYEQYF
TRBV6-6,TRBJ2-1,CASSPRTSGEQFF
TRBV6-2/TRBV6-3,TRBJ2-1,CASSYSLAGGYNEQFF